This record covers a single TCR beta chain. The antigen is not known. This sample was taken from a study of cytomegalovirus exposure and HLA in healthy donors. The PCR had 60 Vbeta and 13 Jbeta primers. Repertoires were generated with immunoSEQ multiplex PCR, while TCRdb's copy carries only in-frame clones and drops some. The sample holds 100,000 to 150,000 clones, 65% to 80% seen once. Germline CDR1 is SQVTM and CDR2 is ANQGSEA. This CDR3 has 11 amino acids. V lost 4 bases and J lost 8, with 11 bases in between. Study-level findings and limits: Confirmation in vitro established that three CMV-associated chains were specific for CMV antigens. In presence/absence analyses, roughly uniform sequencing depth across donors was assumed. Sequencing likely generated an artifact that appeared as a cluster of highly shared sequence variants.

The specimen was PBMCs. V usage is TRBV29-1 and J usage is TRBJ1-2; TRBD1 is a possible D gene (6 bases). This clonotype was obtained from a woman in her 40s in good health and CMV-seronegative. Written as DNA, the CDR3 is TGCAGCGTTGCACAGGGTGGAGGCTACACCTTC. Encoded protein: CSVAQGGGYTF. The whole variable domain, remainder taken from reference TRBV29-1 and TRBJ1-2, is SAVISQKPSRDICQRGTSLTIQCQVDSQVTMMFWYRQQPGQSLTLIATANQGSEATYESGFVIDKFPISRPNLTFSTLTVSNMSPEDSSIYLCSVAQGGGYTFGSGTRLTVV.